A selection of T cell receptor beta chains follows, all from one sample in a study of OX40 agonist ivuxolimab in advanced cancers. Repertoires were generated with immunoSEQ multiplex PCR, while TCRdb's copy carries only in-frame clones and drops some. This table has more than 70,000 clones, more than 65% appearing once. The source was CD4+ or CD8+ T cells sorted from blood, collected in a trial of the OX40 agonist ivuxolimab. These receptors were taken from an adult with an advanced solid tumor such as melanoma, head and neck, liver or kidney cancer. Each CDR3 is given with its conserved first and last residue. A D gene is named only where the DNA matches it firmly. Clone size appears in some rows only: once, few, many, or a class for an expanded clone.

.	.	TRBJ2-5	TRBV7-2	TGTGCCAGCAGCTGGCGGGAAGGAGAGACCCAGTACTTC	CASSWREGETQYF
.	once	TRBJ2-7	TRBV5-4	TGTGCCAGCAGCCGGGACTTCGGCGAGCAGTACTTC	CASSRDFGEQYF
.	.	TRBJ1-2	TRBV11-3	TGTGCCAGCAGCTTTGGGGCGAACTATGGCTACACCTTC	CASSFGANYGYTF
.	.	TRBJ1-5	TRBV30	TGTGCCTGTGGTAGGGAGGGGAATCAGCCCCAGCATTTT	CACGREGNQPQHF
.	.	TRBJ2-5	TRBV10-2	TGCGCCAGCAGCGGACAGCCACAAGAGACCCAGTACTTC	CASSGQPQETQYF
.	.	TRBJ1-1	TRBV4-1	TGCGCCAGCAGCCAAGAATTCGGTGCCGGGGGTGAAGCTTTCTTT	CASSQEFGAGGEAFF
.	.	TRBJ1-2	TRBV7-9	TGTGCCAGCAGCTTAGCACCCCAAGGGGCGCCTAACTATGGCTACACCTTC	CASSLAPQGAPNYGYTF
TRBD2	.	TRBJ2-3	TRBV7-2	TGTGCCAGCAGCTTACCCTTAGCGGGAGCGGGTGATACGCAGTATTTT	CASSLPLAGAGDTQYF
.	.	TRBJ1-1	TRBV20-1	TGCAGTGCCCCTAGGGAAACTGAAGCTTTCTTT	CSAPRETEAFF
.	.	TRBJ2-5	TRBV7-2	TGTGCCAGCAGCTTAGGGTCGGGCATCCAAGAGACCCAGTACTTC	CASSLGSGIQETQYF
TRBD2	.	TRBJ2-1	TRBV11-3	TGTGCCAGCAGCTTAGCGTTAGGACTAGCTTTTCGTAATGAGCAGTTCTTC	CASSLALGLAFRNEQFF
.	.	TRBJ2-7	TRBV19	TGTGCCAGTAGTCCCGGGACAATCACCTACGAGCAGTACTTC	CASSPGTITYEQYF
.	.	TRBJ2-5	TRBV30	TGTGCCTGGAGTGTAGATGGCTGGGAGACCCAGTACTTC	CAWSVDGWETQYF
TRBD1	.	TRBJ2-1	TRBV4-3	TGCGCCAGCAGCCGTAACCCCCAGGGGGCCTCCTACAATGAGCAGTTCTTC	CASSRNPQGASYNEQFF
TRBD2	.	TRBJ2-7	TRBV6-4	TGTGCCAGCAGTGACAGGACTAGCGGGAAGAACGAGCAGTACTTC	CASSDRTSGKNEQYF
TRBD2	few	TRBJ2-1	TRBV19	TGTGCCAGTAGTATAAGGACTAGCGGATTACAAAGCTCCTACAATGAGCAGTTCTTC	CASSIRTSGLQSSYNEQFF
.	.	TRBJ1-2	TRBV19	TGTGCCAGTAGTCTCCGGGAAGAATTCTTCACCTTC	CASSLREEFFTF
.	.	TRBJ1-2	TRBV5-1	TGCGCCAGCAGCCCGATACCCCAAGGCAGCCCTATTAACTATGGCTACACCTTC	CASSPIPQGSPINYGYTF
TRBD2	few	TRBJ2-3	TRBV7-3	TGTGCCAGCAGCTTAGCGGGAGGCACAGATACGCAGTATTTT	CASSLAGGTDTQYF